This T cell receptor (beta chain) is drawn from a study of blood T cell repertoires in COVID-19. Sequencing used immunoSEQ multiplex PCR; TCRdb keeps in-frame clones, though not all of them. Counted here are about 180,000 clones, around 89% occurring once; the ten biggest clones make up 1.5% to 2%. This CDR3 region has 15 residues. V was clipped by 6 bases and J by 5 bases; unmatched bases: 13. The germline V gene has CDR1 MDHEN and CDR2 SYDVKM. This clone was detected once. The chain couples TRBV28 to TRBJ2-7; 7 bases match TRBD1. The receptor's source is a man younger than 35 who had recovered from COVID-19. The sequencing input was peripheral blood. The CDR3 loop is CASSPTGTDNHEQYF. For the CDR3, the DNA is TGTGCCAGCAGCCCTACCGGGACAGATAACCACGAGCAGTACTTC.